This T cell receptor beta chain originates from a study of PD-1 blockade in classical Hodgkin lymphoma (dated by TCRdb to 2018 to 2021). Broadly, across the study: Nivolumab dosing was 3 mg/kg intravenously every 2 weeks, continuing until either disease progression or unacceptable toxicity. To define a peripheral blood immune signature of response to PD-1 blockade in classical Hodgkin lymphoma, the study combined TCR beta sequencing with CyTOF. What the work shows at the level of the full study, not this receptor alone: By C4D1, a significant rise was seen in CD4+ TCR diversity but not in CD8+ TCR diversity (p=0.0027 vs p=0.16), and the rise was most apparent among complete responders (p=0.02). The study was limited to a single clinical trial cohort, and causes of repertoire differences, possibly disease activity or prior therapy, remained undefined. Patients starting nivolumab less than 1 year after ASCT had lower diversity and were excluded from later analyses to avoid confounding by immune reconstitution. Trial patients with a complete response had baseline diversity similar to that of newly diagnosed patients, while partial responders and progressors had significantly lower diversity. Baseline TCR diversity was reported to be lower in newly diagnosed patients than in healthy donors and to be lower still in relapsed/refractory patients.

Clipping removes 9 bases from V and 4 bases from J, with 14 as the unmatched junction base count. According to the germline V gene, CDR1 reads ENHRY and CDR2 reads SYGVKD. Including cysteine and phenylalanine, the CDR3 has 17 amino acids. Here the CDR3 DNA is all that survives: 51 bases in frame from base 1. Taken with the paper, the label for time point translates to: cycle 1 day 1 (C1D1), immediately before nivolumab initiation. Every trial patient had relapsed following autologous stem cell transplantation, and prior brentuximab vedotin exposure was what differed among cohorts A, B and C. Magnetic negative selection with a Miltenyi CD8+ T cell isolation kit was used to purify CD8+ T cells from thawed PBMCs. A total of roughly 57 patients with relapsed/refractory classical Hodgkin lymphoma made up the trial cohort, and each patient's best overall response was complete response, partial response or progressive disease. Single-agent nivolumab was administered to trial patients in the multi-cohort phase II CheckMate 205 trial. An independent review committee assessed best overall response using the 2007 International Working Group response criteria. PBMCs from the trial were collected at three points: immediately before nivolumab initiation (C1D1), and during therapy at cycle 2 day 1 and cycle 4 day 1. Peripheral blood was collected in 8 mL Vacutainer Cell Preparation Tubes, from which PBMCs were isolated by centrifugation and then cryopreserved. Purified CD4+ and CD8+ fractions were prepared only for cases with an additional available PBMC sample. Magnetically labelled cells were removed on LS columns in a quadroMACS separator, and the flow-through was retained as the purified fraction.

Genomic DNA was extracted with the Qiagen DNeasy kit from unsorted PBMCs and from negatively selected CD4+ and CD8+ fractions. Amplification of TCR beta CDR3 regions was done by immunoSEQ multiplex PCR with primers that anneal to V and J segments. A synthetic immune receptor repertoire was used to minimize amplification bias, and remaining bias was computationally removed after sequencing. The study's own analysis went as follows. Custom Python scripts were used to quantify repertoire diversity as the Shannon entropy index. Unsorted, CD4+ and CD8+ repertoires were analyzed separately, except in combined analyses where CD4+ and CD8+ sequences were merged in silico. A clone counted as expanded when the clone's frequency after treatment rose at least 2-fold relative to C1D1, and clones undetected at baseline were given a pseudocount of 0.5. Clones with 0 or 1 copy at C1D1 were defined as singleton clones, while clones with 2 or more copies were defined as non-singleton clones. Clones expanded in unsorted samples were labelled as CD4+, CD8+ or unknown by matching protein sequences in sorted samples from the same patient. Wilcoxon tests on paired samples were used to test changes in diversity from C1D1 to C4D1. TCRdb mirrors the immuneACCESS table, restricted to in-frame sequences. Some clones are absent from its copies; in checked studies, under half trace to an unresolved V gene, and the reason for the others is unknown. V and J calls plus clone size are reproduced from that table; the DNA served to infer D and trimming. The sample table lists about 27,000 clones, 88% of them with a count of one. Jointly, the top ten make up 6.7% of the sample.

The table lists this clone with a count of one. Its antigen target is currently unknown. No qualities accompany the bases; no much larger clone lies one base away. The sequence derives from a human donor with classical Hodgkin lymphoma. The sample was CD8+ T cells from blood, taken at baseline. The receptor chain draws on TRBV10-3 and TRBJ2-3, with 12 bases in between that match TRBD2. The CDR3 is CAILASGRALVADTQYF. The DNA reads as follows: TGTGCCATATTGGCTAGCGGGAGGGCCTTGGTGGCAGATACGCAGTATTTT.